The present T cell receptor beta chain was sequenced within a study of Ad26.COV2.S vaccination and SARS-CoV-2 variants. Described treatment: about 20 received Ad26.COV2.S at low or high dose, single or two shots; about 5 received placebo; per-sample allocation not given. Samples were taken on day 63 after the first vaccine or placebo injection. The repertoire was sequenced with immunoSEQ multiplex PCR; TCRdb's copy has only in-frame clones and lacks some. The profile shows approximately 480,000 clones, around 90% of them singletons. The clonotype originates from a person aged 18-65 years who received the Ad26.COV2.S COVID-19 vaccine or a placebo. The sequencing here drew on peripheral blood, taken in a trial of Ad26.COV2.S vaccine versus placebo.

The DNA of the CDR3 is TGTGCCAGCCACAAATTCCTGACAGGGCCCCTAAACACTGAAGCTTTCTTT. Translated: CASHKFLTGPLNTEAFF. The chain employs TRBV5-4 and TRBJ1-1; 7 positions agree with TRBD1. The germline V gene has CDR1 SGHNT and CDR2 YYREEE (reference sequence). The length of the CDR3 is 17 residues. Unmatched junction bases numbered 17, after V lost 7 bases and J lost 2 bases.